This TCR beta chain was identified in a study of cytomegalovirus exposure and HLA in healthy donors. Regarding the study as a whole: Rare TCR sequences predominated, though certain public TCRs were found in many donors.

The CDR3 extends over 15 amino acids. Germline CDR1 reads MNHEY; CDR2 reads SVGAGI. V lost 4 bases to trimming and J lost 7 bases, with 17 bases between them. The primer mix had 60 Vbeta and 13 Jbeta primers. TCRdb's copy holds only in-frame clones and misses some; the assay was immunoSEQ multiplex PCR. Among some 220,000 clones, approximately 85% were seen once, and the ten largest hold roughly 0.24%. In the case of this clone: Its specificity is unknown.

The sequence derives from a girl aged 2 to 10 in good health and CMV-seronegative. Sequenced material: PBMCs. The chain couples TRBV6-5 to TRBJ1-5; D not certain. The CDR3 DNA sequence: TGTGCCAGCAGTTGGGGATCGGGTCCGGGGCAGCCCCAGCATTTT. Translating gives CASSWGSGPGQPQHF.